Listed here is a single TCR beta chain. Per germline, CDR1 SGHNT and CDR2 YYREEE (reference sequence). V shed 3 bases and J shed 6 bases, with 20 bases lying between them. This CDR3 region has 16 residues. This sample stems from a study of shared clonotypes between healthy human individuals. At a deep level, the assay was run. Some clones are missing from TCRdb's copy, which holds only in-frame ones; the method was immunoSEQ multiplex PCR. This sample has approximately 530,000 clones, with roughly 95% found just once. This TCR came from a woman younger than 45 in good health. The V gene is TRBV5-4, the J gene TRBJ2-3; D gene unclear. Sequenced material: naive CD4+ T cells sorted from blood. Subset described: CD45RA+ positively selected. The CDR3 nucleotides are TGTGCCAGCAGCTCCAGTGAGCTGAACGAGGCGGATACGCAGTATTTT. This encodes CASSSSELNEADTQYF. The full variable domain, rest sourced from reference TRBV5-4 and TRBJ2-3, is ETGVTQSPTHLIKTRGQQVTLRCSSQSGHNTVSWYQQALGQGPQFIFQYYREEENGRGNFPPRFSGLQFPNYSSELNVNALELDDSALYLCASSSSELNEADTQYFGPGTRLTVL.